This TCR beta chain was found in a study of CD8 T cells in Susac syndrome (dated by TCRdb to the late 2010s). As for the study more broadly: Repertoire sequencing was used to test whether CD8+ T cell activation and differentiation in Susac syndrome was antigen driven. What the study reported, not specific to this receptor: The TCR sequencing and HLA analysis was acknowledged to have included a relatively small number of individuals.

Remarks on this clonotype: The antigen it recognizes is unknown. There are no base qualities to consult, and no much larger clone falls within one base.

CDR1 is given as SQVTM and CDR2 as ANQGSEA, both from the germline V gene. Trimmed from V: 8 bases; trimmed from J: 5 bases; junction bases lacking a gene match: 11. The cysteine opens and the phenylalanine closes a CDR3 of 13 amino acids. Only the CDR3 DNA stays, 39 bases, in frame from base 1. RNA was extracted using the RNeasy kit, and about 0.5 to 1 microgram was reverse transcribed with random hexamers. The immunoSEQ multiplex PCR assay, covering 54 Vbeta and 13 Jbeta segments, was used to amplify TCR beta CDR3 regions. Bias from PCR amplification was corrected by using a synthetic template baseline for primer optimization and for computational correction. Processing in the source paper ran as follows. Reads were annotated to V, D and J genes per IMGT and analyzed with immunoSEQ Analyzer, keeping only productive sequences. Clonality was calculated as one minus the Shannon entropy normalized by log2 of the number of productive unique sequences. For each patient and control, public and private clones were evaluated within the 100 most prevalent clones. Clones were defined as Susac-specific when absent from the healthy and MS cohorts, from over 950 published viral clones and from other ImmuneACCESS disease sequences. TCRdb reanalyzed the raw reads on its own, using fastp at Q25 for trimming and MiXCR for clone calling, and kept in-frame beta chains. Rows are combined by CDR3 protein, so each entry shows the most common genes and DNA. The V and J calls were determined by TCRdb, not by the authors. Within this sample are approximately 200,000 distinct CDR3 sequences, with roughly 95% of them counted one time only. The ten largest clones capture 0.093% of the sample.

Peripheral blood CD8+ and CD4+ T cells from healthy donors, Susac syndrome patients and multiple sclerosis patients were profiled by high-throughput TCR beta sequencing. Multiple sclerosis controls were treatment-naive patients with stable or active relapsing-remitting disease fulfilling revised McDonald criteria. Bulk CD8+ and CD4+ T cells were purified by magnetic negative isolation, whereas CD8+ TEMRA cells were enriched by FACS. Blood was drawn into EDTA tubes, processed within 24 hours, and PBMCs were isolated by density gradient centrifugation. PBMCs intended for TCR sequencing were frozen in liquid nitrogen and were later thawed in a 37 degrees C water bath. A purity of at least 90% was achieved for sorted or isolated CD4+, CD8+ and CD8+ TEMRA cells.

This clonotype was sampled from a human donor with multiple sclerosis. The sequenced sample consisted of CD4+ T cells from PBMCs. In this chain, TRBV29-1 is recombined with TRBJ2-5, and 7 bases in between align with TRBD2. For the CDR3, the sequence is CSSGGRQRETQYF. The nucleotides read TGCAGCTCCGGGGGGAGGCAGCGGGAGACCCAGTACTTC. Reference TRBV29-1 and TRBJ2-5 proteins supply the regions before and after the CDR3; the full variable domain is: SAVISQKPSRDICQRGTSLTIQCQVDSQVTMMFWYRQQPGQSLTLIATANQGSEATYESGFVIDKFPISRPNLTFSTLTVSNMSPEDSSIYLCSSGGRQRETQYFGPGTRLLVL.